Listed below are T cell receptor beta chains from one sample, sequenced in a study of read filtering for tumor transcriptome and immune sequencing. TCRdb re-called the reads with MiXCR, one entry per CDR3 protein. This table has tens of thousands of distinct CDR3 sequences, about a fifth appearing once. Input material: a population of CD138-negative cells sorted from bone marrow. All receptors come from a donor aged 40 or older with multiple myeloma. The CDR3 runs from the conserved cysteine through the conserved F or W. A D gene is named only where the DNA matches it firmly. Clone size is given for some rows only: seen once, a few or many times, or a class if the clone is expanded.

.	TRBV12-3/TRBV12-4	TRBJ1-5	.	CASSLKAHQPQHF	TGTGCCAGCAGTTTAAAGGCCCATCAGCCCCAGCATTTT
many	TRBV2	TRBJ1-1	TRBD1	CAISHEGAAEAFF	TGTGCCATCAGTCATGAGGGGGCAGCTGAAGCTTTCTTT
many	TRBV6-1	TRBJ2-1	TRBD2	CASSATSGSRNEQFF	TGTGCCAGCAGTGCAACTAGCGGGAGTCGGAATGAGCAGTTCTTC
.	TRBV19	TRBJ2-7	TRBD1	CASSMGQNSYEQYF	TGTGCCAGCAGCATGGGACAGAACTCCTACGAGCAGTACTTC
few	TRBV12-3/TRBV12-4	TRBJ1-5	.	CASTPGRSRQPQHF	TGTGCCAGCACCCCCGGCCGGTCGAGGCAGCCCCAGCATTTT
few	TRBV12-3/TRBV12-4	TRBJ2-5	.	CASSRGPEQETQYF	TGTGCCAGCAGCCGAGGACCGGAACAAGAGACCCAGTACTTC
.	TRBV6-5	TRBJ2-7	.	CASGVSTSYEQYF	TGTGCCAGCGGGGTCTCCACGTCGTACGAGCAGTACTTC
many	TRBV12-3/TRBV12-4	TRBJ1-2	.	CASSPGRGYTF	TGTGCCAGCAGCCCAGGGAGAGGCTACACCTTC
.	TRBV24-1	TRBJ1-5	TRBD1	CATSDRTGGVAGNQPQHF	TGTGCCACCAGTGATCGGACAGGGGGTGTTGCCGGCAATCAGCCCCAGCATTTT
many	TRBV7-2	TRBJ2-7	TRBD1	CASSIASGTGGEQYF	TGTGCCAGCAGCATCGCCTCCGGGACAGGGGGCGAGCAGTACTTC
many	TRBV24-1	TRBJ2-1	.	CATSDAGRSSYNEQFF	TGTGCCACCAGTGATGCGGGACGATCCTCCTACAATGAGCAGTTCTTC
many	TRBV12-3/TRBV12-4	TRBJ1-4	.	CASSFGGARKLFF	TGTGCCAGCAGTTTTGGCGGAGCGCGGAAACTGTTTTTT
many	TRBV29-1	TRBJ2-3	TRBD1	CSVEDGERGRADTQYF	TGCAGCGTTGAAGATGGTGAAAGGGGGCGGGCAGATACGCAGTATTTT